This T cell receptor beta chain was obtained from a study of human T cells and chemical hapten exposure. Turning to the study itself: 0.01% DPC was applied to the upper back in patch tests, which were read at 6 days. Small differences in pooled library volume mainly drove the variation in TCR yields per sample.

The time point: patch test 3, about 24 weeks after DPC sensitization. Treatment noted: therapeutic diphenylcyclopropenone sensitization with weekly scalp DPC. CDR1 and CDR2 (germline): SGHRS, YFSETQ. The CDR3 is 14 amino acids. The ends were cut back, 2 bases at V and 1 base at J, with 9 bases in the middle. One entry per CDR3 protein results from TCRdb running MiXCR on the RACE reads. The data contain 95,000 to 150,000 distinct CDR3 sequences, around 11% of them seen just once; the ten biggest clones take up under 2.5%. Comments on this clonotype: Its antigen is as yet unknown.

Broader study findings: The number of TCRs above 1 in 1000 frequency did not change after DPC sensitization.

This TCR was sampled from a woman aged 45-59 years with alopecia areata. Some clones in this sample may be carry-over from other donors' samples. The rearrangement uses TRBV5-1 and TRBJ1-1; D is undetermined. The source material was whole blood, sampled in connection with sensitization to the hapten diphenylcyclopropenone (DPC). DNA for the CDR3: TGCGCCAGCAGCTTAGAGACATCGAACACTGAAGCTTTCTTT. Its translation is CASSLETSNTEAFF.